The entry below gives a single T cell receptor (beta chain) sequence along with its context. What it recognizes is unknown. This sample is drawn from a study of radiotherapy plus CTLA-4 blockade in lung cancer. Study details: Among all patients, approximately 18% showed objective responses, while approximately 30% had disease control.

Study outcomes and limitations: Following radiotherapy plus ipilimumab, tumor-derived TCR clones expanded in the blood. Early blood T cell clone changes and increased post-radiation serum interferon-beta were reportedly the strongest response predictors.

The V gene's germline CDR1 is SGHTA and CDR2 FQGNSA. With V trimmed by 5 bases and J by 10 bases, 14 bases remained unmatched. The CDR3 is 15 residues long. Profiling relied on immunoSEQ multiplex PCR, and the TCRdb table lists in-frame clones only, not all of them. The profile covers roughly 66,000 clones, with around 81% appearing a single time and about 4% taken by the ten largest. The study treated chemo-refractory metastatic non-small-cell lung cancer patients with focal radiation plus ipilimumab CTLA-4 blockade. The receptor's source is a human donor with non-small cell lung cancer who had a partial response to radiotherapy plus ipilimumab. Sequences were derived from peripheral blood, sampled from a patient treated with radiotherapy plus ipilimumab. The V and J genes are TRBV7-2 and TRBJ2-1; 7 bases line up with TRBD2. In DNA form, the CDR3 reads TGTGCCAGCAGCCTAATAGCGGGCCAACGAGGGGAGCAGTTCTTC. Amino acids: CASSLIAGQRGEQFF.